These 28 T cell receptor beta chains originate from one sample sequenced in a study of shared T cell receptors in the human thymus. Profiled with immunoSEQ multiplex PCR; TCRdb holds only in-frame clones, not every one. The table shows roughly 660,000 clones, with roughly 90% occurring only once. This sample was shared with a second study, whose subject was human thymus T cells.

Specimen: thymocytes. All receptors come from a boy less than two years old with a congenital heart defect.

The chain combines TRBV13 with TRBJ2-1, with 11 bases fitting TRBD2. V dropped 6 bases and J dropped 7; count of bases not matched to a gene: 14. There are 17 residues in the CDR3. Germline V gene data show CDR1 as PRHDT and CDR2 as FYEKMQ (reference sequence). The CDR3 nucleotides read TGTGCCAGCAGTTCCCCTCCTACTAGCGGGAGTTGGAATGAGCAGTTCTTC. Encoded protein: CASSSPPTSGSWNEQFF.

V and J are TRBV10-3 and TRBJ2-7, with 8 bases matching TRBD1. Germline lookup yields CDR1 ENHRY and CDR2 SYGVKD. This CDR3 is 16 amino acids long. The junction had 7 bases not matched to a gene; V was cut back by 0 bases and J by 3 bases. The CDR3 bases are TGTGCCATCAGTGAGTCGGACAGGGTCCCGGTCTACGAGCAGTACTTC. Translated: CAISESDRVPVYEQYF.

V usage is TRBV27 and J usage is TRBJ2-2; possible D gene TRBD2, 5 bases. Trimming shortened V by 3 bases and J by 0 bases, and 8 bases separated the two germline ends. The CDR3 runs 15 residues. In germline, CDR1 is MNHEY, CDR2 SMNVEV (reference sequence). CDR3 DNA sequence: TGTGCCAGCAGTTTTGTCGGGGCGAACACCGGGGAGCTGTTTTTT. As protein: CASSFVGANTGELFF.

The chain uses TRBV4-3 and TRBJ2-3; D unresolved. V gave up 1 base and J gave up 4 bases, with 6 bases separating them. Per germline, CDR1 LGHNA and CDR2 YSLEER. The CDR3 has 13 amino acids. The CDR3 region has the DNA TGCGCCAGCAGCCAAGGCCGCGCAGATACGCAGTATTTT. Its translation: CASSQGRADTQYF.

The rearrangement links TRBV15 to TRBJ2-7, with 7 bases fitting TRBD2. The germline V gene has CDR1 LNHNV and CDR2 YYDKDF (reference sequence). Trimming removed 1 base from V and 6 bases from J; junction bases left unmatched: 3. This CDR3 has 13 amino acids. CDR3 bases: TGTGCCACCAGCAGAGCGGGGGGTCGCGAGCAGTACTTC. It specifies CATSRAGGREQYF. The full variable domain, with the rest looked up from reference TRBV15 and TRBJ2-7, is DAMVIQNPRYQVTQFGKPVTLSCSQTLNHNVMYWYQQKSSQAPKLLFHYYDKDFNNEADTPDNFQSRRPNTSFCFLDIRSPGLGDTAMYLCATSRAGGREQYFGPGTRLTVT.

V is TRBV5-5 and J is TRBJ2-1; 7 nucleotides align to TRBD2. CDR1 is SGHKS, CDR2 YYEKEE, per germline (reference sequence). With V trimmed by 2 bases and J by 4 bases, 6 bases remained unmatched. This CDR3 spans 15 amino acids. The CDR3 spells CASSLGGRTYNEQFF. CDR3 coding DNA: TGTGCCAGCAGCTTAGGCGGGAGAACTTACAATGAGCAGTTCTTC.

V usage is TRBV9 and J usage is TRBJ2-5; weak D call: TRBD2 (6 bases). The CDR3 has 15 amino acids. The V and J ends lost 4 bases and 2 bases respectively, with 15 bases between them. Germline values: CDR1 SGDLS, CDR2 YYNGEE. The CDR3 sequence: CASSISGTSQETQYF. The CDR3 DNA is TGTGCCAGCAGCATCTCCGGGACTTCTCAAGAGACCCAGTACTTC.

The V gene is TRBV27, the J gene TRBJ2-3; 8 nucleotides agree with TRBD2. V dropped 2 bases and J dropped 0; count of bases not matched to a gene: 7. In germline, CDR1 is MNHEY, CDR2 SMNVEV (reference sequence). CDR3 size: 17 residues. The CDR3 DNA sequence: TGTGCCAGCAGTTTAGGTCGAGCGGGAGTGAGCACAGATACGCAGTATTTT. This translates into CASSLGRAGVSTDTQYF.

The rearrangement joins TRBV9 to TRBJ2-7; 9 bases are shared with TRBD1. Per the germline V gene, CDR1 is SGDLS and CDR2 is YYNGEE. The ends lost 0 bases at V and 4 bases at J; junction bases unmatched: 2. The CDR3 runs 14 residues. In DNA, the CDR3 is TGTGCCAGCAGCGTAGGGGACAGGGTATACGAGCAGTACTTC. Amino acid sequence: CASSVGDRVYEQYF.

The chain uses TRBV27 and TRBJ2-7; TRBD1 is a possible D gene (6 bases). The CDR3 runs 19 residues. Germline CDR1 MNHEY, CDR2 SMNVEV (reference sequence). V gave up 6 bases and J gave up 4 bases, with 31 bases separating them. The CDR3 reads CASRTWDNSEGAAPYEQYF. The CDR3 DNA sequence: TGTGCCAGCAGAACATGGGACAATAGTGAGGGAGCGGCGCCTTACGAGCAGTACTTC.

CDR3 sequence reads: CASSPSGGGARYEQYF. The CDR3 nucleotides are TGTGCCAGCAGCCCAAGTGGTGGGGGGGCGAGGTACGAGCAGTACTTC. The V gene is TRBV11-3, the J gene TRBJ2-7; D might be TRBD2 (7 bases). Per the germline V gene, CDR1 is SGHNT and CDR2 is YENEEA. This CDR3 comprises 16 residues. V gave up 5 bases and J gave up 4 bases, with 21 bases separating them. Variable domain in full (rest from reference TRBV11-3 and TRBJ2-7): EAGVVQSPRYKIIEKKQPVAFWCNPISGHNTLYWYLQNLGQGPELLIRYENEEAVDDSQLPKDRFSAERLKGVDSTLKIQPAELGDSAVYLCASSPSGGGARYEQYFGPGTRLTVT.

CDR3 coding DNA: TGCGCCAGCAGCCAAGACCGACGGGAGGAAAGCTCCTACGAGCAGTACTTC. Translation: CASSQDRREESSYEQYF. The V gene is TRBV4-3, the J gene TRBJ2-7; 7 bases agree with TRBD2. The length of the CDR3 is 17 residues. Trimming took 0 bases from V and 0 from J; bases not matched to a gene: 8. Germline CDR1 LGHNA, CDR2 YSLEER.

The rearrangement uses TRBV7-2 and TRBJ1-3; D may be TRBD1 (5 bases). Trimming removed 1 base from V and 4 bases from J, with 11 bases in between. This CDR3 spans 15 amino acids. From germline, CDR1 is SGHTA and CDR2 FQGNSA. The CDR3 DNA reads TGTGCCAGCAGCTTAGAGGGAGGGGCAGGAAACACCATATATTTT. The encoded protein is CASSLEGGAGNTIYF.

This clone was counted between two and nine times. The genes are TRBV5-6 and TRBJ2-7; TRBD2 might be the D (5 bases). The length of the CDR3 is 14 residues. Per the germline V gene, CDR1 is SGHDT and CDR2 is YYEEEE. Trimming removed 4 bases at V and 4 bases at J, with 15 bases between. The CDR3 bases are TGTGCCAGCAGCCCCCGCGGAGGACCGTACGAGCAGTACTTC. It is translated as CASSPRGGPYEQYF.

The V and J genes are TRBV18 and TRBJ2-7, with D perhaps matching TRBD2 (7 bases). The CDR3 sequence is 15 residues long. V was shortened by 0 bases and J by 7 bases, with 16 bases between the two germline ends. In germline, CDR1 is KGHSH, CDR2 LQKENI. Here the CDR3 DNA reads TGTGCCAGCTCACCACCGGGGGCGGGGGAATGGGAGCAGTACTTC. Protein product: CASSPPGAGEWEQYF. Using reference TRBV18 and TRBJ2-7 for the parts outside the CDR3, the full variable domain is NAGVMQNPRHLVRRRGQEARLRCSPMKGHSHVYWYRQLPEEGLKFMVYLQKENIIDESGMPKERFSAEFPKEGPSILRIQQVVRGDSAAYFCASSPPGAGEWEQYFGPGTRLTVT.

The J gene is TRBJ2-7, the V gene TRBV7-9, with 7 bases lining up with TRBD1. V lost 5 bases and J lost 0; bases outside the gene matches: 7. Germline CDR1 SEHNR, CDR2 FQNEAQ (reference sequence). The CDR3 sequence is 15 residues long. The CDR3 loop is CASSRLQGSSYEQYF. CDR3 DNA sequence: TGTGCCAGCAGCCGTTTACAGGGGAGCTCCTACGAGCAGTACTTC.

The J gene is TRBJ2-5, the V gene TRBV19; 7 bases match TRBD2. The CDR3 spans 15 residues. Germline V gives CDR1 LNHDA, CDR2 SQIVND (reference sequence). After removal of 3 bases from V and 1 base from J, the junction contained 5 bases not matched to a gene. The CDR3 DNA reads TGTGCCAGTAGTATCGTAGCGGGCTTCCAAGAGACCCAGTACTTC. The encoded protein is CASSIVAGFQETQYF.

The gene calls are TRBV5-1 and TRBJ1-1; no clear D gene. The germline V gene has CDR1 SGHRS and CDR2 YFSETQ. The CDR3 runs to 13 residues. The V end was cut by 0 bases, the J end by 11 bases, with 14 bases between. DNA of the CDR3: TGCGCCAGCAGCTTGGGCGGCTCACCAAGCGCTTTCTTT. Translation gives CASSLGGSPSAFF.

The chain combines TRBV19 with TRBJ1-2; D is perhaps TRBD1 (5 bases). Germline V lookup: CDR1 LNHDA, CDR2 SQIVND (reference sequence). This CDR3 is 14 amino acids long. V lost 3 bases to trimming and J lost 8 bases, with 16 bases between them. Here the CDR3 DNA reads TGTGCCAGTAGTATGGCCAGATGCCCAGGGGGCTACACCTTC. Translation: CASSMARCPGGYTF.

The V gene is TRBV2, the J gene TRBJ2-7; 8 nucleotides line up with TRBD2. The germline CDR1 and CDR2 sequences are SNHLY and FYNNEI. This CDR3 contains 15 residues. Germline trimming cut 2 bases from V and 7 bases from J; bases unmatched to any gene: 10. The DNA for the CDR3 is TGTGCCAGCAGTGAACGGGAGGGGACCCTAGGGGAGCAGTACTTC. It specifies CASSEREGTLGEQYF.

This sequence joins TRBV2 and TRBJ2-1; 10 nucleotides align to TRBD2. Looked up from germline, CDR1 is SNHLY and CDR2 is FYNNEI. J gave up 7 bases and V 5 bases, and 26 bases lay outside the gene matches. The CDR3 runs to 21 residues. CDR3 residues: CASSPRGGTGWLAGDGNEQFF. The CDR3 coding sequence is TGTGCCAGCAGTCCAAGGGGGGGGACGGGATGGCTAGCGGGAGATGGTAATGAGCAGTTCTTC.

V and J are TRBV29-1 and TRBJ2-5, with TRBD2 matching 11 bases. The ends lost 7 bases at V and 5 bases at J; junction bases unmatched: 12. This CDR3 has 15 amino acids. Germline V gene lookup returns CDR1 SQVTM and CDR2 ANQGSEA. CDR3: CSAVGLAGGGETQYF. CDR3 in DNA: TGCAGCGCCGTGGGCCTAGCGGGAGGTGGGGAGACCCAGTACTTC.

The V and J genes are TRBV20-1 and TRBJ2-7, with TRBD2 matching 7 bases. With V trimmed by 6 bases and J by 5 bases, 4 bases remained unmatched. In germline, CDR1 is DFQATT, CDR2 SNEGSKA (reference sequence). The CDR3 length is 11 residues. This CDR3 is CSATSVHEQYF. The CDR3 DNA sequence: TGCAGTGCAACTAGCGTACACGAGCAGTACTTC.

The chain is built from TRBV5-5 and TRBJ1-2, with a weak D call TRBD1 (5 bases). The CDR3 is 14 amino acids. Germline values: CDR1 SGHKS, CDR2 YYEKEE (reference sequence). V gave up 3 bases and J gave up 5 bases, with 14 bases separating them. The CDR3 protein is CASSYRQGKYGYTF. DNA for the CDR3: TGTGCCAGCAGCTATCGGCAGGGAAAATATGGCTACACCTTC. The full variable domain, in which reference TRBV5-5 and TRBJ1-2 provide the parts outside the CDR3, is DAGVTQSPTHLIKTRGQQVTLRCSPISGHKSVSWYQQVLGQGPQFIFQYYEKEERGRGNFPDRFSARQFPNYSSELNVNALLLGDSALYLCASSYRQGKYGYTFGSGTRLTVV.

The rearrangement joins TRBV6-5 to TRBJ2-5, with D tentatively TRBD2 (5 bases). The CDR3 runs 12 residues. Trimming pared 4 bases from V and 5 bases from J, leaving 8 bases between. Germline-derived CDR1 and CDR2 are MNHEY and SVGAGI. As DNA, the CDR3 is TGTGCCAGCAGTTCAAGAGGGGAGACCCAGTACTTC. Residues: CASSSRGETQYF.

The CDR3 sequence is CASSYSGANVLTF. DNA for the CDR3: TGTGCCAGCAGCTACTCTGGGGCCAACGTCCTGACTTTC. The chain is built from TRBV27 and TRBJ2-6; no definite D call. CDR1 is MNHEY and CDR2 is SMNVEV in the germline V gene (reference sequence). Trimming left V 6 bases short and J 0 bases short, with 3 bases between. The CDR3 has 13 residues.

The rearrangement joins TRBV7-8 to TRBJ1-4; D not certain. Germline V gene lookup returns CDR1 SGHVS and CDR2 FQNEAQ. The CDR3 extends over 18 amino acids. Deletions cut 1 base from V and 5 bases from J, with 20 bases between. The CDR3 protein is CASSLGRELSSRNEKLFF. CDR3 bases: TGTGCCAGCAGCTTAGGGCGGGAGTTAAGCTCTCGGAATGAAAAACTGTTTTTT.

V gene TRBV5-1 combines with J gene TRBJ2-5, with 7 bases matching TRBD1. Germline V gene lookup returns CDR1 SGHRS and CDR2 YFSETQ. The CDR3 consists of 17 residues. The V and J ends lost 3 bases and 4 bases, in that order; junction bases with no gene match: 15. CDR3 bases: TGCGCCAGCAGCTGGGGGAGTGGGACAGACGTAGGAGAGACCCAGTACTTC. Protein: CASSWGSGTDVGETQYF. The full variable domain, completed using reference TRBV5-1 and TRBJ2-5, is KAGVTQTPRYLIKTRGQQVTLSCSPISGHRSVSWYQQTPGQGLQFLFEYFSETQRNKGNFPGRFSGRQFSNSRSEMNVSTLELGDSALYLCASSWGSGTDVGETQYFGPGTRLLVL.